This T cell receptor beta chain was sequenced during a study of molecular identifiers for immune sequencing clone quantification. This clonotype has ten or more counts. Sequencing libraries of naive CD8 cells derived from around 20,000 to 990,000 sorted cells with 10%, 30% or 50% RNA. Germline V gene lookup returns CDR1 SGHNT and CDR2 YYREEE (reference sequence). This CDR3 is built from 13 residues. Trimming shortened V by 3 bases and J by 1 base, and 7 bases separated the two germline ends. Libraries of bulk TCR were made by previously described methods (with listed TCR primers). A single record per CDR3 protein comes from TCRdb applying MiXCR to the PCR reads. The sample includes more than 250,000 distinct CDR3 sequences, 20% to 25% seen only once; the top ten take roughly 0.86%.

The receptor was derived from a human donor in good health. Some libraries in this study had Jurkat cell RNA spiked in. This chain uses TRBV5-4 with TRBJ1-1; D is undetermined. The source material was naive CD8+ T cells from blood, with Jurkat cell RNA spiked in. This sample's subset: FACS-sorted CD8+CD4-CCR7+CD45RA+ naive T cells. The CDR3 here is CASSWTENTEAFF. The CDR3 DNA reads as TGTGCCAGCAGCTGGACGGAGAACACTGAAGCTTTCTTT.